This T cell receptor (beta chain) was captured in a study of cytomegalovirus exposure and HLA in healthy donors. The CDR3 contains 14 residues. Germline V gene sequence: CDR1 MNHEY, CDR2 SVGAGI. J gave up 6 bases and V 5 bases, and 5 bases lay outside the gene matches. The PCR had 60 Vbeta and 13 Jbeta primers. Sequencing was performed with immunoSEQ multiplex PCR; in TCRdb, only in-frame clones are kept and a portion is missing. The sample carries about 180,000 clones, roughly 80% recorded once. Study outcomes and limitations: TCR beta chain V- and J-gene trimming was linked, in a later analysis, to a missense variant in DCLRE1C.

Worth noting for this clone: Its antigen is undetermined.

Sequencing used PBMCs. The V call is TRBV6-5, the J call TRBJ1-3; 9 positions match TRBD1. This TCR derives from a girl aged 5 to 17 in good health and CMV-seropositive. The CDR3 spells CASSRTGEVNTIYF. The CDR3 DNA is TGTGCCAGCAGTAGGACAGGGGAGGTAAACACCATATATTTT.